The present entry profiles one T cell receptor (beta chain) with its context. This record belongs to a study of blood T cell repertoires in COVID-19. Overall study context: Sample material is recorded as cDNA or gDNA derived from T cells, B-cell-depleted T cells, or PBMCs.

CDR3 length equals 14 residues. In germline, CDR1 is SNHLY, CDR2 FYNNEI. Deletions cut 3 bases from V and 1 base from J, with 8 bases between. Original data processing: Amplification of reference gene primers was used by the study to estimate nucleated cell counts. Generated by immunoSEQ multiplex PCR, the TCRdb table keeps only in-frame clones and is missing some. For V, J and clone size, that table is used; D and trimming come from the DNA. The data show over 100,000 clones, with 85% seen just once and 1.4% to 1.5% held by the top ten. The clonotype originates from a middle-aged man with acute or convalescent COVID-19. J is TRBJ2-3 and V is TRBV2; possible D gene TRBD1, 6 bases. Sequencing input: peripheral blood. The chain's CDR3 is CASSDQGRTDTQYF. The CDR3 nucleotides read TGTGCCAGCAGTGACCAGGGGCGCACAGATACGCAGTATTTT. Full variable domain (rest looked up from reference TRBV2 and TRBJ2-3): EPEVTQTPSHQVTQMGQEVILRCVPISNHLYFYWYRQILGQKVEFLVSFYNNEISEKSEIFDDQFSVERPDGSNFTLKIRSTKLEDSAMYFCASSDQGRTDTQYFGPGTRLTVL.